The 13 T cell receptor beta chains listed next were all sequenced from one sample in a study of response to subunit inactivated influenza vaccine. TCRdb ran MiXCR on the RT-PCR reads and lists one entry per CDR3 protein. The sample contains about 300,000 distinct CDR3 sequences, around 22% of which appear only once. Material: PBMCs from blood, obtained 21 months after vaccination. These receptors came from a man aged 50 to 69 who received an inactivated influenza vaccine.

The chain has TRBV6-2 or TRBV6-3 and TRBJ1-2; D is ambiguous. The CDR3 has 13 amino acids. Germline-derived CDR1 and CDR2 are MNHEY and SVGEGT. With 4 bases removed from V and 7 bases from J, the gap between germline ends came to 13 bases. The CDR3 is CASSSGHRGGYTF. Written as DNA, the CDR3 is TGTGCCAGCAGTTCCGGGCATCGAGGTGGCTACACCTTC.

The J gene is TRBJ2-7, the V gene TRBV27; either TRBD1 or TRBD2 may supply D (5 bases each). The V end was cut by 4 bases, the J end by 5 bases, with 12 bases between. The CDR3 is 13 amino acids. CDR1 and CDR2 (germline): MNHEY, SMNVEV (reference sequence). Written as DNA, the CDR3 is TGTGCCAGCAGTTGGGGACCTGACAACGAGCAGTACTTC. It codes for CASSWGPDNEQYF.

This clonotype was seen only a few times. The chain has TRBV7-2 and TRBJ2-3, with a tentative D call TRBD1 (5 bases). Trimming cost V 3 bases and J 4 bases, with 11 bases left between them. Germline V gene sequence: CDR1 SGHTA, CDR2 FQGNSA. The CDR3 has 14 amino acids. The CDR3 sequence: CASSLTDKADTQYF. The CDR3 DNA is TGTGCCAGCAGCTTGACGGACAAGGCAGATACGCAGTATTTT.

The sample holds many counts of this clonotype. This chain connects TRBV25-1 to TRBJ1-6, with a weak D call TRBD1 (6 bases). The CDR3 extends over 15 amino acids. Trimming pared 1 base from V and 9 bases from J, leaving 13 bases between. The germline CDR1 and CDR2 sequences are MGHDK and SYGVNS. The CDR3 is CASSEWVRGTSPLHF. The CDR3 region has the DNA TGTGCCAGCAGTGAATGGGTCAGGGGAACTTCACCCCTCCACTTT. Supplemented by reference TRBV25-1 and TRBJ1-6, the full variable domain reads EADIYQTPRYLVIGTGKKITLECSQTMGHDKMYWYQQDPGMELHLIHYSYGVNSTEKGDLSSESTVSRIRTEHFPLTLESARPSHTSQYLCASSEWVRGTSPLHFGNGTRLTVT.

In its sample, this clonotype was seen a few times. This sequence joins TRBV20-1 and TRBJ1-3, with a possible D match to TRBD1 (5 bases). This CDR3 comprises 14 residues. Germline CDR1 is DFQATT and CDR2 is SNEGSKA (reference sequence). Trimming cost V 1 base and J 2 bases, with 9 bases left between them. In nucleotides, the CDR3 is TGCAGTGCTAGAGTTTGGGGGACTGGAAACACCATATATTTT. Translating it yields CSARVWGTGNTIYF.

Concerning this clonotype: The CDR3 does not end in the conserved phenylalanine or tryptophan, so this is likely a read error. The J gene is TRBJ2-1, the V gene TRBV4-2; TRBD2 matches at 8 bases. CDR3 size: 14 residues. J was trimmed by 7 bases and V by 4 bases; bases with no gene match: 6. Germline CDR1 and CDR2: LGHNA and YNFKEQ. The CDR3, as DNA: TGTGCCAGCAGCCGGCCGGGACTAGAAAATGAGCAGTTCTGC. Translating gives CASSRPGLENEQFC.

The table lists this clonotype with a few counts. This CDR3 is CASSHRGPQHF. The CDR3 nucleotides read TGTGCCAGCAGCCACCGGGGGCCCCAGCATTTT. The rearrangement joins TRBV12-3 or TRBV12-4 to TRBJ1-5; no firm D call. This CDR3 is 11 amino acids long. V dropped 6 bases and J dropped 9 bases, with 9 bases sitting between them.

This clonotype was picked up a small number of times. The gene calls are TRBV2 and TRBJ2-5; D not certain. This CDR3 is built from 10 residues. The V gene's germline CDR1 is SNHLY and CDR2 FYNNEI. With 6 bases removed from V and 7 bases from J, the gap between germline ends came to 6 bases. For the CDR3, the DNA is TGTGCCAGCAGGACAAGGACCCAGTACTTC. Its translation: CASRTRTQYF.

This clonotype was seen a few times. The V gene is TRBV7-2, the J gene TRBJ2-1; D may be TRBD1 (6 bases). The CDR3 covers 15 residues. Trimming removed 1 base from V and 2 bases from J, with 9 bases in between. Germline V gives CDR1 SGHTA, CDR2 FQGNSA. The CDR3 DNA is TGTGCCAGCAGCTTAGTGGCAGGGGCCTACAATGAGCAGTTCTTC. It translates to CASSLVAGAYNEQFF.

The table lists this clonotype with a few counts. The gene calls are TRBV21-1 and TRBJ1-3. TRBV21-1 is a recognized pseudogene. The CDR3 is 15 amino acids. The CDR3 is CASSKFRCPGNTIYF. For the CDR3, the DNA is TGTGCCAGCAGCAAATTCCGCTGTCCCGGAAACACCATATATTTT.

The chain joins TRBV27 to TRBJ1-4, with D possibly TRBD1 on 5 matching bases. CDR1 and CDR2 (germline): MNHEY, SMNVEV (reference sequence). Trimming took off 2 bases at V and 6 bases at J, with 13 bases between the two ends. This CDR3 is 15 amino acids long. The CDR3 bases are TGTGCCAGCAGTTTACTGACCGGGACTGATGAAAAACTGTTTTTT. It yields the protein CASSLLTGTDEKLFF.

The chain joins TRBV28 to TRBJ1-5; TRBD1 might be the D (5 bases). V was cut by 11 bases and J by 4 bases, with 18 bases left in between. This CDR3 spans 14 amino acids. The germline CDR1 and CDR2 sequences are MDHEN and SYDVKM. The chain's CDR3 is CAVRDGGWNQPQHF. The CDR3 coding sequence is TGTGCCGTGAGGGACGGAGGGTGGAATCAGCCCCAGCATTTT.

This chain joins TRBV7-2 and TRBJ1-4; no reliable D call. The CDR3 sequence is 13 residues long. Trimming took off 1 base at V and 14 bases at J, with 14 bases between the two ends. Germline V lookup: CDR1 SGHTA, CDR2 FQGNSA. The CDR3 sequence is CASSLDGVSGLFF. The CDR3, as DNA: TGTGCCAGCAGCTTAGACGGGGTTAGCGGCCTGTTTTTT.